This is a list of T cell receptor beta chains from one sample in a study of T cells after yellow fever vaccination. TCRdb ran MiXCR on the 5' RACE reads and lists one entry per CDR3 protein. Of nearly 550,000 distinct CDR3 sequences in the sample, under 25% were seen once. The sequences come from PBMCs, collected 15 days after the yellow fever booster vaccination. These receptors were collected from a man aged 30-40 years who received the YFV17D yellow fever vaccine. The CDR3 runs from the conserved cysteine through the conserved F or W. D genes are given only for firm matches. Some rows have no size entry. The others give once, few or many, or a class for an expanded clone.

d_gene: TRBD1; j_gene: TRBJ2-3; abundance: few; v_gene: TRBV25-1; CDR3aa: CASSEKGTGTGLTDTQYF; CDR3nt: TGTGCCAGCAGTGAGAAAGGAACCGGGACAGGACTCACAGATACGCAGTATTTT
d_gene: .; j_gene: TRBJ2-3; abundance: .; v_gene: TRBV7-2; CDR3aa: CASRGNSGTDTQYF; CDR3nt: TGTGCCAGCAGGGGTAATAGCGGAACAGATACGCAGTATTTT
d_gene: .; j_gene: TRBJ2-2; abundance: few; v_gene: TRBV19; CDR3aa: CASTTPGRKFTGELFF; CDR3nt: TGTGCCAGTACCACACCCGGGAGAAAGTTCACCGGGGAGCTGTTTTTT
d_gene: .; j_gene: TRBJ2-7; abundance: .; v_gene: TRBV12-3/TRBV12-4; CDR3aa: CASRPETGPHYEQYF; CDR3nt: TGTGCCAGCAGACCGGAGACGGGGCCCCACTACGAGCAGTACTTC
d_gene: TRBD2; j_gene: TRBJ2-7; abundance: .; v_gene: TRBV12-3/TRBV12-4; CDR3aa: CASSLHRGEGYEQYF; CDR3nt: TGTGCCAGCAGTTTACACCGGGGGGAGGGCTACGAGCAGTACTTC
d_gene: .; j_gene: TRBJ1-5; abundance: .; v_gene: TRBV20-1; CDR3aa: CSARRHNQPQHF; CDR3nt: TGCAGTGCCAGACGGCACAATCAGCCCCAGCATTTT
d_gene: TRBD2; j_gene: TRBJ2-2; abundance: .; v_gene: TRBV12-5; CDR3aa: CASGLDPGLAGLNANTGELFF; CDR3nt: TGTGCTAGTGGTTTGGATCCGGGACTAGCGGGACTAAACGCGAACACCGGGGAGCTGTTTTTT
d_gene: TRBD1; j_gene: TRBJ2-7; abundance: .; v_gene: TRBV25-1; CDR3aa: CASSGGQGTPYEQYF; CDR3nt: TGTGCCAGCAGTGGGGGACAGGGGACTCCCTACGAGCAGTACTTC
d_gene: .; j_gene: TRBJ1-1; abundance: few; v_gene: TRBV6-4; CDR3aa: CASTSPSGVAFF; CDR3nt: TGTGCCAGCACTTCTCCTTCGGGGGTAGCTTTCTTT
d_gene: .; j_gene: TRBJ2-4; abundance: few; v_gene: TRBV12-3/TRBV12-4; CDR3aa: CASSFQVAKNIQYF; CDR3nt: TGTGCCAGCAGTTTTCAGGTAGCCAAAAACATTCAGTACTTC
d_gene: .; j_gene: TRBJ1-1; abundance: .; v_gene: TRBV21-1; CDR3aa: CASPPLEAFF; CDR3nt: TGTGCCAGCCCCCCTCTTGAAGCTTTCTTT
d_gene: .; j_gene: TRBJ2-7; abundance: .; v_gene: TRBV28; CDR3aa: CASSPEASYEQYF; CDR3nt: TGTGCCAGCAGCCCCGAAGCCTCCTACGAGCAGTACTTC
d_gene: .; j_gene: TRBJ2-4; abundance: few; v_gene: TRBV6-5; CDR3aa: CASSYSGQGGRDIQYF; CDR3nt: TGTGCCAGCAGTTACTCCGGGCAGGGGGGACGGGACATTCAGTACTTC
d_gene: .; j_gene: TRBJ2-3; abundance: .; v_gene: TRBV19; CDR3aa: CASSISRLTDTQYF; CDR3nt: TGTGCCAGTAGTATATCGAGACTCACAGATACGCAGTATTTT
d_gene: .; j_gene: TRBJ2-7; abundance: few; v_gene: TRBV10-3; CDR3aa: CAISPSYGNEQYF; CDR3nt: TGTGCCATCAGCCCCAGTTACGGGAACGAGCAGTACTTC
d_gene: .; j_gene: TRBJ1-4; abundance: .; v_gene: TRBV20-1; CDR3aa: CSASVGAGREKLFF; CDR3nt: TGCAGTGCTAGTGTGGGGGCCGGCCGAGAAAAACTGTTTTTT
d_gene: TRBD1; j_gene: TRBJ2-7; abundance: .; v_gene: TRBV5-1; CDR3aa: CASTLRGGDLSYEQYF; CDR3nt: TGCGCCAGCACCCTCCGAGGGGGCGATTTATCCTACGAGCAGTACTTC
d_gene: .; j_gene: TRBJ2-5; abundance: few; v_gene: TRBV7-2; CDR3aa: CASRYDRAQETQYF; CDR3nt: TGTGCCAGCAGATACGACAGAGCCCAAGAGACCCAGTACTTC
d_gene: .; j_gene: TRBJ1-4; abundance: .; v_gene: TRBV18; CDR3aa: CASSPLLGNEKLFF; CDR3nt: TGTGCCAGCTCACCTTTATTGGGTAATGAAAAACTGTTTTTT
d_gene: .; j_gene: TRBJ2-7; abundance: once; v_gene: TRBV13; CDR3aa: CASSVQEISYEQYF; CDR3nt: TGTGCCAGCAGCGTACAGGAGATCTCCTACGAGCAGTACTTC
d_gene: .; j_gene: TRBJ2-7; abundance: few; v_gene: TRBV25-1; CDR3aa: CASSERGEQYF; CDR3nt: TGTGCCAGCAGTGAAAGGGGCGAGCAGTACTTC
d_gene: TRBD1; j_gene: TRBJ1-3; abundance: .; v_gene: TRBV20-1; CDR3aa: CSAAIYRGGNTIYF; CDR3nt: TGCAGTGCCGCGATATACAGGGGAGGAAACACCATATATTTT
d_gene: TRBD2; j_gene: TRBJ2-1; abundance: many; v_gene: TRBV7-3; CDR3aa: CASSLKVLGRASNEQFF; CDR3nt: TGTGCCAGCAGCTTAAAAGTTCTAGGGAGGGCGAGCAATGAGCAGTTCTTC
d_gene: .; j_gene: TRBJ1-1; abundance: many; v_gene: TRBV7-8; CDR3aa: CASSSTGRSAEAFF; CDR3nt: TGTGCCAGCAGCTCGACGGGACGGTCCGCTGAAGCTTTCTTT
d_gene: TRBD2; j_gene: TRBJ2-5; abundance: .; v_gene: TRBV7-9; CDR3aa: CASSTGTSPGETQYF; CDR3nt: TGTGCCAGCAGCACCGGGACTAGCCCCGGAGAGACCCAGTACTTC
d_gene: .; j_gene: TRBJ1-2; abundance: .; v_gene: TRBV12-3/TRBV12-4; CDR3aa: CASSFLGGYGYTF; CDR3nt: TGTGCCAGCAGTTTTCTTGGGGGCTATGGCTACACCTTC
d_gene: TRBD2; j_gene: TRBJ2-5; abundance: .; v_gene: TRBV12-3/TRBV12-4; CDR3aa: CASSFIVTGTRQETQYF; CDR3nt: TGTGCCAGCAGTTTTATAGTGACCGGGACTAGACAAGAGACCCAGTACTTC
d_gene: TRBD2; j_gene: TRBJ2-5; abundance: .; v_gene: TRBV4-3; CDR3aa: CASSQDWGGQETQYF; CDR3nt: TGCGCCAGCAGCCAAGACTGGGGGGGGCAAGAGACCCAGTACTTC
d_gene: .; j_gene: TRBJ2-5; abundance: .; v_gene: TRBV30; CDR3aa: CAWSVSGGETQYF; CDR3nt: TGTGCCTGGAGTGTAAGTGGAGGGGAGACCCAGTACTTC
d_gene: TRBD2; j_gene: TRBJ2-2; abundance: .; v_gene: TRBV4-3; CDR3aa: CASSQVFGGSGNGIGELFF; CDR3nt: TGCGCCAGCAGCCAAGTATTCGGGGGTAGCGGGAACGGTATCGGGGAGCTGTTTTTT
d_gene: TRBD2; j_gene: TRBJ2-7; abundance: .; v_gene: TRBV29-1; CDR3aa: CSVTRAGGYYEQYF; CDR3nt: TGCAGCGTCACGAGAGCGGGAGGTTACTACGAGCAGTACTTC
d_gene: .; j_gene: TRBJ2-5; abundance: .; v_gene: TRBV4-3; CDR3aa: CASSQSAARGTQYF; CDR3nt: TGCGCCAGCAGCCAGAGTGCGGCACGGGGGACCCAGTACTTC
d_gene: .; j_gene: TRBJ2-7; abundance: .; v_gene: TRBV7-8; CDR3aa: CASSPFSLGLSEVYEQYF; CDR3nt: TGTGCCAGCAGCCCTTTTTCCTTGGGCCTCAGCGAGGTCTACGAGCAGTACTTC
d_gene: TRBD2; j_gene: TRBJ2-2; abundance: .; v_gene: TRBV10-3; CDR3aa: CAIRQLAGGNTGELFF; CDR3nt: TGTGCCATCAGACAATTAGCGGGAGGAAATACCGGGGAGCTGTTTTTT
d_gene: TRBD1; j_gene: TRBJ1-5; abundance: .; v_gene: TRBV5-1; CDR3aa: CASSLDPGQGNQPQHF; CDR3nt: TGCGCCAGCAGCTTGGATCCGGGACAGGGAAATCAGCCCCAGCATTTT
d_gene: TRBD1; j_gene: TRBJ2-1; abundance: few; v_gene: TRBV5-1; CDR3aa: CASSVTGRPFYNEQFF; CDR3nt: TGCGCCAGCAGCGTGACAGGGCGGCCCTTCTACAATGAGCAGTTCTTC
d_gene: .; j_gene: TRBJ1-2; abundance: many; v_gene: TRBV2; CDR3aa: CASSEGSPSNYGYTF; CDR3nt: TGTGCCAGCAGTGAAGGGTCCCCATCAAACTATGGCTACACCTTC
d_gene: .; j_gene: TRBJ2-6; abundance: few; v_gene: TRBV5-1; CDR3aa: CASSHGRISGANVLTF; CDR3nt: TGCGCCAGCAGCCACGGACGGATCTCTGGGGCCAACGTCCTGACTTTC
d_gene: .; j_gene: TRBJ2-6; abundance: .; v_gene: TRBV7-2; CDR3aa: CAARPRSGANVLTF; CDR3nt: TGTGCCGCTAGACCCCGCTCTGGGGCCAACGTCCTGACTTTC
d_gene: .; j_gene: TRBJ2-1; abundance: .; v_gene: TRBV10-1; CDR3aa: CASSESGGLAYNEQFF; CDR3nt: TGCGCCAGCAGTGAGTCAGGAGGGCTAGCTTACAATGAGCAGTTCTTC
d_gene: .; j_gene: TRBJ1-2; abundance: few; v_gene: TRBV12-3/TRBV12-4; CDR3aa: CASTTGGRSNGYTF; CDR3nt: TGTGCCAGCACCACCGGAGGGCGGTCTAATGGCTACACCTTC
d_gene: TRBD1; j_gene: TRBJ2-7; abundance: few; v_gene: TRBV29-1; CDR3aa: CSANPGQGSYEQYF; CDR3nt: TGCAGCGCAAACCCGGGACAGGGCTCCTACGAGCAGTACTTC
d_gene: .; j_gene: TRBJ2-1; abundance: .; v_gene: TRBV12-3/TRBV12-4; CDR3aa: CASSLAGPPQFF; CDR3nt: TGTGCCAGCAGTTTAGCGGGCCCCCCGCAGTTCTTC
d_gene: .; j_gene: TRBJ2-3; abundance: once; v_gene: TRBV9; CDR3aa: CASSPEGFTDTQYF; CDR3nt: TGTGCCAGCAGCCCCGAGGGATTCACAGATACGCAGTATTTT
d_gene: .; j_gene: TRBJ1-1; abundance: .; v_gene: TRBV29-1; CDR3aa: CSALTGTNTEAFF; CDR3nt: TGCAGCGCACTAACAGGAACGAACACTGAAGCTTTCTTT
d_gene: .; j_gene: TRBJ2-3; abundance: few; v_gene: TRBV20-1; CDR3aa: CSAGGGQLFTDTQYF; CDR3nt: TGCAGTGCTGGAGGGGGACAGCTCTTCACAGATACGCAGTATTTT
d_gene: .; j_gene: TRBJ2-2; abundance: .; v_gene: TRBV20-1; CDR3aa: CSAQRKYTGELFF; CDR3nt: TGCAGTGCCCAGCGGAAGTACACCGGGGAGCTGTTTTTT
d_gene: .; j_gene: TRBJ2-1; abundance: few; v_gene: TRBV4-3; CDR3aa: CASSQDLAASSYNEQFF; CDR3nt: TGCGCCAGCAGCCAAGACCTAGCCGCGAGCTCCTACAATGAGCAGTTCTTC
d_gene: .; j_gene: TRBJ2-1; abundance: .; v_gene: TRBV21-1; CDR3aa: CASSKKTKHYAAYEQFF; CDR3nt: TGTGCCAGCAGCAAAAAGACTAAACACTATGCGGCCTATGAGCAGTTCTTC
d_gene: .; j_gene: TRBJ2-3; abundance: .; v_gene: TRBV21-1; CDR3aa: CASSKATGSITAFTDTQYF; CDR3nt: TGTGCCAGCAGCAAAGCGACGGGATCCATAACAGCATTCACAGATACGCAGTATTTT
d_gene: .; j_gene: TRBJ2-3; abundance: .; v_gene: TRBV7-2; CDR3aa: CASSLLGSGDTQYF; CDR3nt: TGTGCCAGCAGCTTATTAGGGTCCGGAGATACGCAGTATTTT
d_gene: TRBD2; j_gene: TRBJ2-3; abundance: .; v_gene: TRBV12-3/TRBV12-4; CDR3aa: CASSHIAGGWADTQYF; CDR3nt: TGTGCCAGCAGTCATATAGCGGGAGGGTGGGCAGATACGCAGTATTTT
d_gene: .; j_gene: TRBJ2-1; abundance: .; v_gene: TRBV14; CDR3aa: CASSHPPVRVSEQFF; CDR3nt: TGTGCCAGCAGCCATCCCCCCGTCCGAGTTAGTGAGCAGTTCTTC
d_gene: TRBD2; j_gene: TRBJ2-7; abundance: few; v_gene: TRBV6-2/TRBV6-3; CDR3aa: CASSGRLAGAYEQYF; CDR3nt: TGTGCCAGCAGCGGTAGACTAGCGGGAGCCTACGAGCAGTACTTC
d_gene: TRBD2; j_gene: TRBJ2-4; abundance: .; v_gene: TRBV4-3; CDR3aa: CASSQDRPGGRDIQYF; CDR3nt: TGCGCCAGCAGCCAAGATAGGCCCGGCGGGAGAGACATTCAGTACTTC
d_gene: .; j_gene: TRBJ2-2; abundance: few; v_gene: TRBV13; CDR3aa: CASSTRTAGELFF; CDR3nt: TGTGCCAGCAGCACCCGAACCGCCGGGGAGCTGTTTTTT
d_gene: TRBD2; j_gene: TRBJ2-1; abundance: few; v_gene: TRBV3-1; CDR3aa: CASAGLAGANEQFF; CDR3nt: TGTGCCAGCGCCGGACTAGCGGGGGCCAATGAGCAGTTCTTC